The text below deals with one T cell receptor (beta chain). The CDR3 is 16 residues long. V was cut by 10 bases and J by 0 bases, with 19 bases left in between. Germline CDR1 and CDR2: MDHEN and SYDVKM. Only Caucasian adults living in Nashville, Tennessee made up the donor group. The data originate from a study of shared clonotypes between healthy human individuals. The quantity of DNA used in unsorted PBMC replicate PCRs was around 300 ng, corresponding to tens of thousands of T cell genomes. Original analysis: Filtering differed because ImmunoSEQ produced junction-only sequences that carried no quality scores. Using immunoSEQ multiplex PCR, the repertoire was profiled, and TCRdb retains in-frame clones only, with some absent. V and J calls and clone size are given by that table; D and trimming were obtained from the DNA. The sample yields 550,000 to 600,000 clones, just over 75% seen once.

This sequence originates from a woman in her thirties or forties in good health. Some clones in this sample may be carry-over from other donors' samples. V usage is TRBV28 and J usage is TRBJ2-1, with a tentative D call TRBD1 (6 bases). The sequencing input was PBMCs. This chain's CDR3 is CATLNRDANSYNEQFF. The CDR3, as DNA: TGTGCCACCCTCAACAGGGACGCAAACTCCTACAATGAGCAGTTCTTC.